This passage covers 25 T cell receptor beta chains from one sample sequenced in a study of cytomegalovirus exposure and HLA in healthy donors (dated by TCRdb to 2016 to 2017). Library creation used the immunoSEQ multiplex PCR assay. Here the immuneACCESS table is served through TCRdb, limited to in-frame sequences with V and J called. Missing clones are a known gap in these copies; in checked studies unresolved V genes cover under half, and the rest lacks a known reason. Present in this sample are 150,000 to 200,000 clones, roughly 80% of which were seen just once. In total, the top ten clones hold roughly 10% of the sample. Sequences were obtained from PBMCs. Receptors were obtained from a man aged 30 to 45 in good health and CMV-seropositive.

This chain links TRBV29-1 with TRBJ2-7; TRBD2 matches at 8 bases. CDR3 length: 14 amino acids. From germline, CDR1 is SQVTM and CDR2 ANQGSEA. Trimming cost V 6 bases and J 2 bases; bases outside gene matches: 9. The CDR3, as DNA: TGCAGCGTGTTAGAGCGGGAGAAGGCCTACGAGCAGTACTTC. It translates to CSVLEREKAYEQYF.

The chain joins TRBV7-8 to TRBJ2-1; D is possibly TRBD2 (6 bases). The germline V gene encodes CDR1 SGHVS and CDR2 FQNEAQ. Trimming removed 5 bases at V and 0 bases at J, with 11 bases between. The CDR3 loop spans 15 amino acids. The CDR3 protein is CASSPSGPSYNEQFF. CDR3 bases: TGTGCCAGCAGCCCCAGCGGGCCCTCCTACAATGAGCAGTTCTTC.

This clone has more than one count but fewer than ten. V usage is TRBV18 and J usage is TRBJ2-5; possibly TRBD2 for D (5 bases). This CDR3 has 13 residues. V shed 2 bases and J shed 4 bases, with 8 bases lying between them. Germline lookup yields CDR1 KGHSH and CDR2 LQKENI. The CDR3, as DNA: TGTGCCAGCTCACCAAGTGGGAGAGAGACCCAGTACTTC. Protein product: CASSPSGRETQYF.

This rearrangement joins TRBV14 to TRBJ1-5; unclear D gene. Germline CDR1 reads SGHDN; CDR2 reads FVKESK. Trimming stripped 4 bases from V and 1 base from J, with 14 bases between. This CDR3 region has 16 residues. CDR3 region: CASSRSPGESNQPQHF. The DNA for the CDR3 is TGTGCCAGCAGCCGGAGTCCGGGTGAAAGCAATCAGCCCCAGCATTTT.

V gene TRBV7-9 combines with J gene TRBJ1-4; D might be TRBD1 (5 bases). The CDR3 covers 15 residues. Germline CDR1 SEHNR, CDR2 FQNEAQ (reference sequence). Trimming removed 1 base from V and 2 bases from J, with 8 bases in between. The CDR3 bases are TGTGCCAGCAGCTTAGGCAGGGTCACTAATGAAAAACTGTTTTTT. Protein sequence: CASSLGRVTNEKLFF.

The CDR3 here is CASSLSSNNEQFF. CDR3 coding DNA: TGTGCCAGCAGCTTATCTAGTAACAATGAGCAGTTCTTC. The chain carries TRBV7-7 and TRBJ2-1, with no clear D. CDR3 length: 13 residues. The V end lost 2 bases, the J end lost 5 bases, and 7 bases lay between the germline ends. In germline, CDR1 is SSHAT, CDR2 FNYEAQ (reference sequence).

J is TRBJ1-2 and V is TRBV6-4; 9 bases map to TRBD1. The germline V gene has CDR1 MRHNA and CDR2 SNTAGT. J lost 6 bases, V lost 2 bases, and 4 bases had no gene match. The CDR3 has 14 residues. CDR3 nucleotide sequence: TGTGCCAGCAGTGACACGGGGACAGGGAATGGCTACACCTTC. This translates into CASSDTGTGNGYTF.

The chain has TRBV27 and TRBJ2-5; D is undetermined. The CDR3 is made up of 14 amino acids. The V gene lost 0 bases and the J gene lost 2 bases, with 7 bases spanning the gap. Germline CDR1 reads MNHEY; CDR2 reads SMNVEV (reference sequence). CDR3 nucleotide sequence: TGTGCCAGCAGTTTATCGGAGACTCAAGAGACCCAGTACTTC. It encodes CASSLSETQETQYF.

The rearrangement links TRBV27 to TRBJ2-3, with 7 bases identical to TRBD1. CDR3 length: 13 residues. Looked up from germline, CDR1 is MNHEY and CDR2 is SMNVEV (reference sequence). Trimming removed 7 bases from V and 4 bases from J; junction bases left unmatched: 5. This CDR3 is CASNRQGADTQYF. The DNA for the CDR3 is TGTGCCAGCAATAGACAGGGCGCAGATACGCAGTATTTT.

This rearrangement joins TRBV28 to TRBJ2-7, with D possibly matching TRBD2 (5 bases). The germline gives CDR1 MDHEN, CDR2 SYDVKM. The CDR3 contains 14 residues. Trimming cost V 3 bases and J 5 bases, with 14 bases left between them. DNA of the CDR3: TGTGCCAGCAGTTTGGGAGTGCTAGCTCACGAGCAGTACTTC. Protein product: CASSLGVLAHEQYF. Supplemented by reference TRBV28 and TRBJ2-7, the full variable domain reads DVKVTQSSRYLVKRTGEKVFLECVQDMDHENMFWYRQDPGLGLRLIYFSYDVKMKEKGDIPEGYSVSREKKERFSLILESASTNQTSMYLCASSLGVLAHEQYFGPGTRLTVT.

The CDR3 reads CASSQAPSAPREQYF. Written as DNA, the CDR3 is TGCGCCAGCAGCCAGGCCCCTAGCGCACCCCGCGAGCAGTACTTC. The chain is built from TRBV4-1 and TRBJ2-7; D perhaps matches TRBD2 (6 bases). CDR3 size: 15 residues. With 3 bases removed from V and 6 bases from J, the gap between germline ends came to 18 bases. CDR1 MGHRA and CDR2 YSYEKL come from the germline V gene.

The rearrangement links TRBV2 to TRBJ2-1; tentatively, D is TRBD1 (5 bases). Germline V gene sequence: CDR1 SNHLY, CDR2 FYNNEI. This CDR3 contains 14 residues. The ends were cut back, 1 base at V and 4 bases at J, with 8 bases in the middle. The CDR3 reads CASSEGQPYNEQFF. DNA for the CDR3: TGTGCCAGCAGTGAAGGACAGCCTTACAATGAGCAGTTCTTC.

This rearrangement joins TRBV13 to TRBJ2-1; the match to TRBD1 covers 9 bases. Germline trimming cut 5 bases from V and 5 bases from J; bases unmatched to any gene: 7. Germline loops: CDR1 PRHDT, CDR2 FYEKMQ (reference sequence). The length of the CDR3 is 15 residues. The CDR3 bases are TGTGCCAGCAGCCCCCGGGACAGGGCAGACAATGAGCAGTTCTTC. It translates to CASSPRDRADNEQFF.

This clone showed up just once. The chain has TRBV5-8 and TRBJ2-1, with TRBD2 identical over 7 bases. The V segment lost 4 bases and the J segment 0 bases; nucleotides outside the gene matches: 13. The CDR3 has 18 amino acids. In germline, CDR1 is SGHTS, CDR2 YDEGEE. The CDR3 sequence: CASSDRTRGPSSYNEQFF. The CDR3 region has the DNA TGTGCCAGCAGCGACCGGACTAGGGGACCGAGCTCCTACAATGAGCAGTTCTTC.

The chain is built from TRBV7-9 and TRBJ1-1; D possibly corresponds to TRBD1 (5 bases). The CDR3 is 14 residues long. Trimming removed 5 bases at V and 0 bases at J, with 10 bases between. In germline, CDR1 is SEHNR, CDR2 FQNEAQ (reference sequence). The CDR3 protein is CASSPQTVNTEAFF. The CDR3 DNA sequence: TGTGCCAGCAGCCCACAGACAGTGAACACTGAAGCTTTCTTT.

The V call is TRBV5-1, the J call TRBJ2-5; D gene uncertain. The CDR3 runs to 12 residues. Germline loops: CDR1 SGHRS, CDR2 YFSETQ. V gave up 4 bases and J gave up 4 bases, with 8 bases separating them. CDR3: CASSIVGETQYF. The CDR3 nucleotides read TGCGCCAGCAGCATAGTCGGAGAGACCCAGTACTTC. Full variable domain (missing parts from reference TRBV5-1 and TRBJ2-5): KAGVTQTPRYLIKTRGQQVTLSCSPISGHRSVSWYQQTPGQGLQFLFEYFSETQRNKGNFPGRFSGRQFSNSRSEMNVSTLELGDSALYLCASSIVGETQYFGPGTRLLVL.

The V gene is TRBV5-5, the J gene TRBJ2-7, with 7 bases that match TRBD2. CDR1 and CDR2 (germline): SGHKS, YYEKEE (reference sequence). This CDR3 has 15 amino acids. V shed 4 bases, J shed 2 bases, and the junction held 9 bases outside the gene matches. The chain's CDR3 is CASSRLAGTTYEQYF. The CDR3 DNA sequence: TGTGCCAGCAGCCGACTGGCGGGGACTACCTACGAGCAGTACTTC.

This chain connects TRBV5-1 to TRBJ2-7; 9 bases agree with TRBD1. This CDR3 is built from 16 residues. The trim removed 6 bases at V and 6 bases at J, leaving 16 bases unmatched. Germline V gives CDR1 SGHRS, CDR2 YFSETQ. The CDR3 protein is CASTSRPGTGMSEQYF. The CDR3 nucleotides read TGCGCCAGCACTTCACGCCCCGGGACAGGGATGAGCGAGCAGTACTTC. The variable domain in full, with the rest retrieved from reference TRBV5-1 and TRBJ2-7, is KAGVTQTPRYLIKTRGQQVTLSCSPISGHRSVSWYQQTPGQGLQFLFEYFSETQRNKGNFPGRFSGRQFSNSRSEMNVSTLELGDSALYLCASTSRPGTGMSEQYFGPGTRLTVT.

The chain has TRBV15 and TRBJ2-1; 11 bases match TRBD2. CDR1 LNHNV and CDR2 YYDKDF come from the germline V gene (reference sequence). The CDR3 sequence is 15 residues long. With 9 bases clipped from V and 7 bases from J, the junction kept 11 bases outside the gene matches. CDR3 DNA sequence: TGTGCCACTCGTAGCGGGAGGGATGGCAAAAATGAGCAGTTCTTC. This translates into CATRSGRDGKNEQFF.

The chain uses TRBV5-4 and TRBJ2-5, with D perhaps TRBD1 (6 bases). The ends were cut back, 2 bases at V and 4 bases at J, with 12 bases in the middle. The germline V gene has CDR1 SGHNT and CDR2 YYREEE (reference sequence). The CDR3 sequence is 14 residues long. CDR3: CASSFIDRRETQYF. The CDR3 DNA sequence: TGTGCCAGCAGCTTCATAGACAGGCGAGAGACCCAGTACTTC.

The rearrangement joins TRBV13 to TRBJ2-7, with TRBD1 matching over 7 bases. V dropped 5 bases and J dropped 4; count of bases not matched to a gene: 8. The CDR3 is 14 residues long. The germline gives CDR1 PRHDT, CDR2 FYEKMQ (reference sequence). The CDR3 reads CASSSRDSDYEQYF. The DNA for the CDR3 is TGTGCCAGCAGCAGCCGGGACAGTGATTACGAGCAGTACTTC.

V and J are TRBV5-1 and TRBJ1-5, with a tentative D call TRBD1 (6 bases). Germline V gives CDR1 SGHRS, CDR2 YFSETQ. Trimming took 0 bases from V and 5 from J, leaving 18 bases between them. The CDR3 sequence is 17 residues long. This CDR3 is CASSLGIRDKSHQPQHF. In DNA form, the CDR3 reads TGCGCCAGCAGCTTGGGGATCCGGGACAAGTCCCATCAGCCCCAGCATTTT.

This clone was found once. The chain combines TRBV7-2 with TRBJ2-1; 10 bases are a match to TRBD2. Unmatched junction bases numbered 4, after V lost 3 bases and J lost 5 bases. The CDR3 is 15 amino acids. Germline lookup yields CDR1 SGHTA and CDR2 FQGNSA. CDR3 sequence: CASSFLLAGDNEQFF. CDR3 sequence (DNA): TGTGCCAGCAGCTTTTTGCTAGCGGGGGACAATGAGCAGTTCTTC. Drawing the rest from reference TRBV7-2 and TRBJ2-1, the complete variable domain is GAGVSQSPSNKVTEKGKDVELRCDPISGHTALYWYRQSLGQGLEFLIYFQGNSAPDKSGLPSDRFSAERTGGSVSTLTIQRTQQEDSAVYLCASSFLLAGDNEQFFGPGTRLTVL.

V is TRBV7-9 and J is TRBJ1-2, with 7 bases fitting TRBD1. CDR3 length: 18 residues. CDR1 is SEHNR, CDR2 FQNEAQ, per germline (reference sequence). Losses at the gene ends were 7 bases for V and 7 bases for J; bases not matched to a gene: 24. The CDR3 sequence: CASTVGLGVDRVVAGYTF. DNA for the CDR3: TGTGCCAGCACCGTAGGGTTGGGTGTCGACAGGGTCGTGGCTGGCTACACCTTC.

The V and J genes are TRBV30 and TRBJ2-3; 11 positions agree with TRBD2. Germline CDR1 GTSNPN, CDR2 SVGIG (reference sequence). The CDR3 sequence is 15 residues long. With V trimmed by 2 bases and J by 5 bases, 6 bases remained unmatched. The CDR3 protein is CAWSFRLAGRDTQYF. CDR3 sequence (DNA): TGTGCCTGGAGTTTCCGACTAGCGGGGCGAGATACGCAGTATTTT.